This T cell receptor (beta chain) was retrieved from a study of breast tumors, draining lymph nodes, adjacent tissues. Study-wide results and limits: Findings are consistent with lymph node origin and intratumoral expansion of most tumor T cells. Compared with lymph nodes, tumors were less diverse; compared with nontumor tissue, more. Tumor T cell lymph node origin was a supported hypothesis, not proven.

TCRdb re-analysed the multiplex PCR reads in MiXCR, keeping a single row per CDR3 protein. The sample has approximately 130,000 distinct CDR3 sequences; 20% to 25% are singletons. A word on this clonotype: Its matching antigen is unknown. A much larger clone differs by one base, so this may be a read error. Lacking the conserved final phenylalanine or tryptophan, this CDR3 likely reflects a read error.

With V trimmed by 1 base and J by 5 bases, 5 bases remained unmatched. The CDR3 runs 14 residues. The germline gives CDR1 SGHDT, CDR2 YYEEEE. The lymph nodes were axillary draining lymph nodes from breast cancer patients. This receptor was identified in a female donor with breast cancer. Some clones in this sample may be carry-over from other donors' samples. Sequenced sample: axillary lymph node tissue. The chain recombines TRBV5-6 with TRBJ2-5, with 7 nucleotides matching TRBD2. CDR3 sequence reads: CASSLRGSRETQYL. CDR3 bases: TGTGCCAGCAGCTTGCGCGGGAGTAGGGAGACCCAGTACCTC.